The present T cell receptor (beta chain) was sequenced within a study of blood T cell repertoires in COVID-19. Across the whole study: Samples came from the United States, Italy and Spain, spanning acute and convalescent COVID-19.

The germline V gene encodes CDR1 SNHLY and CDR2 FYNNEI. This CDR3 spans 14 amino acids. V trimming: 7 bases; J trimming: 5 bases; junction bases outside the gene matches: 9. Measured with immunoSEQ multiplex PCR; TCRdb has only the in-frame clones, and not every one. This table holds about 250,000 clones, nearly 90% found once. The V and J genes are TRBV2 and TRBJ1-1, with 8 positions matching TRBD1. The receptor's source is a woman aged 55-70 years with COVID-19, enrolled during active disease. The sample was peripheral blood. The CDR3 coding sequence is TGTGCCAGCAATCCGGGACAGGTGGGTACTGAAGCTTTCTTT. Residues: CASNPGQVGTEAFF.